This T cell receptor (beta chain) was identified in a study of cytomegalovirus exposure and HLA in healthy donors. Per the germline V gene, CDR1 is MNHEY and CDR2 is SMNVEV (reference sequence). Unmatched junction bases numbered 9, after V lost 1 base and J lost 4 bases. This CDR3 has 16 amino acids. Researchers ran the PCR with 60 Vbeta and 13 Jbeta primers. Measured with immunoSEQ multiplex PCR; TCRdb has only the in-frame clones, and not every one. The repertoire holds 110,000 or so clones, with about four fifths as singletons. The sequenced material came from PBMCs. The receptor was derived from a woman between 18 and 29 years old in good health and CMV-seronegative. The chain combines TRBV27 with TRBJ1-1, with 7 bases identical to TRBD1. For the CDR3, the DNA is TGTGCCAGCAGTTTATGGCCCGGGACAGCCCTCACTGAAGCTTTCTTT. Its translation: CASSLWPGTALTEAFF.